The present entry profiles one TCR beta chain with its context. Its antigen is currently unknown. These data originate in a study of T cells expressing NK-cell markers. CDR3 length: 15 residues. Germline CDR1 is SGHDN and CDR2 is FVKESK. Using the 5' RACE reads, TCRdb records one entry per CDR3 protein without DNA. The sample has 400,000 to 450,000 distinct CDR3 sequences. Overall study results and limits: There remained a lack of clarity about HCMV specificity of expanded NKG2C+ T cell clones. NKG2C+ dominant clonotypes from several donors made up about 1.0-7.0% of CD8+ T cells. These same clonotypes (in several donors) also led the CD3+CD56-NKG2C+ fraction.

The source of this sequence is a woman between 18 and 70 years old in good health. The V and J genes are TRBV14 and TRBJ2-1; TCRdb gives TRBD1 as the D gene, but with no DNA this cannot be confirmed. Sequencing was performed on blood T cells: a sorted CD56 or NKG2C T cell subset, CD4+ or CD8+ T cells, or bulk PBMC T cells (not recorded which). CDR3 region: CASSQAAPYNDEQFF.